These T cell receptor beta chains were read from a single sample in a study of cytomegalovirus exposure and HLA in healthy donors. Only in-frame clones appear in the TCRdb table, and some are missing; sequencing was by immunoSEQ multiplex PCR. The sample has 250,000 to 300,000 clones; approximately 86% are singletons. Source material: PBMCs. The receptors stem from a woman aged 18-29 years in good health and CMV-seronegative. CDR3s include the opening cysteine and the closing phenylalanine or tryptophan. D genes are given only for firm matches. Expanded clones are given a class, and other clones once, few, many or no size at all.

TRBD2,TRBV18,TRBJ2-3,few,TGTGCCAGCTCACTCAGTACTAGCGGGGGAATCTTCTATTTT,CASSLSTSGGIFYF
TRBD1,TRBV5-6,TRBJ2-1,NA,TGTGCCAGCAGCGCCGGGACAGGGAAGTTCTTC,CASSAGTGKFF
NA,TRBV28,TRBJ2-7,once,TGTGCCAGCATAGAGGGCAGGGGTGGCGAGCAGTACTTC,CASIEGRGGEQYF
NA,TRBV4-3,TRBJ1-2,few,TGCGCCAGCAGCCAATATCAAGGGGACTATGGCTACACCTTC,CASSQYQGDYGYTF
TRBD2,TRBV7-9,TRBJ2-1,once,TGTGCCAGCAGCTCGGGACTAGCGGGGCCCTACAATGAGCAGTTCTTC,CASSSGLAGPYNEQFF
NA,TRBV4-1,TRBJ1-2,NA,TGCGCCAGCAGCCAATTGTATAGAGCTGGCTACACCTTC,CASSQLYRAGYTF
NA,TRBV4-1,TRBJ1-5,NA,TGCGCCAGCAGCCAAGCCGTGACAGCCTCAAAATCGGCCCAGCATTTT,CASSQAVTASKSAQHF
NA,TRBV5-1,TRBJ1-2,few,TGCGCCAGCAGCTTCGTACAGAACTATGGCTACACCTTC,CASSFVQNYGYTF
TRBD1,TRBV14,TRBJ1-2,NA,TGTGCCAGCAGCCGGGCCCCGGGACAGGGGAAATATGGCTACACCTTC,CASSRAPGQGKYGYTF
NA,TRBV30,TRBJ1-3,NA,TGTGCCTGGAGTGTACAGGCCTACTCTGGAAACACCATATATTTT,CAWSVQAYSGNTIYF
TRBD1,TRBV4-1,TRBJ2-1,NA,TGCGCCAGCAGCCACTCTTCGACAGGGACGACCTACAATGAGCAGTTCTTC,CASSHSSTGTTYNEQFF
TRBD1,TRBV4-3,TRBJ1-1,NA,TGCGCCAGCAGCCAATACCCGGAAACGGGACAGGGGGCTGAAGCTTTCTTT,CASSQYPETGQGAEAFF
TRBD1,TRBV6-5,TRBJ1-4,NA,TGTGCCAGCAGTTACCAAGGGACAGGAGCTGAAAAACTGTTTTTT,CASSYQGTGAEKLFF
TRBD2,TRBV7-7,TRBJ2-2,NA,TGTGCTAGCAGCTCTGCGGGGGGCCCCGGCGGGGAGCTGTTTTTT,CASSSAGGPGGELFF
NA,TRBV28,TRBJ1-4,once,TGTGCCAGCAGCCCGATAGCGTCCCATGAAAAACTGTTTTTT,CASSPIASHEKLFF
NA,TRBV5-1,TRBJ2-3,NA,TGCGCCAGCTCTCCCGGACCGGGGACAGATACGCAGTATTTT,CASSPGPGTDTQYF
TRBD2,TRBV7-9,TRBJ2-7,once,TGTGCCAGCAGCTTCACTAGCGGCTACGAGCAGTACTTC,CASSFTSGYEQYF
TRBD2,TRBV30,TRBJ2-3,NA,TGTGCCTGGAGTTCGGGACTAGCGGGAGTTGATACGCAGTATTTT,CAWSSGLAGVDTQYF
TRBD1,TRBV10-2,TRBJ1-2,NA,TGCGCCAGCAGTGACCCTTGGACAGGGTTCGCTGGCTACACCTTC,CASSDPWTGFAGYTF
TRBD2,TRBV29-1,TRBJ2-3,NA,TGCAGCGTCAGTTCTAGCGGGAGCCCAGATACGCAGTATTTT,CSVSSSGSPDTQYF
NA,TRBV19,TRBJ1-1,NA,TGTGCCAGTAGAAAGGCAGGAGGCACTGAAGCTTTCTTT,CASRKAGGTEAFF
TRBD1,TRBV15,TRBJ2-1,NA,TGTGCCACCAGCAGAGAAGGGGGACAGGCCCACATACGGTTCTTC,CATSREGGQAHIRFF
TRBD1,TRBV5-4,TRBJ2-5,NA,TGTGCCAGCAGCTTCGGACAGGGTCAAGAGACCCAGTACTTC,CASSFGQGQETQYF
NA,TRBV18,TRBJ2-7,NA,TGTGCCAGCTCACCAGCGGATTCCTACGAGCAGTACTTC,CASSPADSYEQYF
TRBD1,TRBV28,TRBJ1-2,NA,TGTGCCAGCAGTTTAGGACAGGGACGCCGGGGCTACACCTTC,CASSLGQGRRGYTF
NA,TRBV5-1,TRBJ2-7,NA,TGCGCCAGCAGCTTGGGGGCCGGGACTCTCTCCTACGAGCAGTACTTC,CASSLGAGTLSYEQYF
NA,TRBV2,TRBJ1-2,few,TGTGCCAGCAGTGTTCAGGGAAACTATGGCTACACCTTC,CASSVQGNYGYTF
TRBD2,TRBV10-2,TRBJ2-7,NA,TGCGCCAGCAGCGAGTGGCTAGCGGGAGATGCCTACGAGCAGTACTTC,CASSEWLAGDAYEQYF
TRBD1,TRBV4-1,TRBJ1-2,NA,TGCGCCAGCAGCCAAGTTGACAGGGGACAGGGCTACACCTTC,CASSQVDRGQGYTF
TRBD1,TRBV30,TRBJ1-3,NA,TGTGCCTCGTTCCGGGACAGTCTCGCTGAGGACACCATATATTTT,CASFRDSLAEDTIYF
NA,TRBV4-1,TRBJ1-1,once,TGCGCCAGCAGCCAAGATCAAAGGGGCACTGAAGCTTTCTTT,CASSQDQRGTEAFF
TRBD2,TRBV5-6,TRBJ2-3,NA,TGTGCCAGCAGACTAGCGGGAAGATACGAGACAGATACGCAGTATTTT,CASRLAGRYETDTQYF
NA,TRBV5-5,TRBJ1-5,NA,TGTGCCAGCAGTCCGCACTCAGGGAGCAATCAGCCCCAGCATTTT,CASSPHSGSNQPQHF
TRBD2,TRBV9,TRBJ2-3,NA,TGTGCCAGCAGCGTTGGGGCTAGCGGGGTCTACACAGATACGCAGTATTTT,CASSVGASGVYTDTQYF
TRBD1,TRBV7-2,TRBJ2-7,NA,TGTGCCAGCAGCTACAAGACAGGGGGGATCCTAACCTACGAGCAGTACTTC,CASSYKTGGILTYEQYF
NA,TRBV5-4,TRBJ1-1,NA,TGTGCCAGCAGCGTGGACAGGAACACTGAAGCTTTCTTT,CASSVDRNTEAFF
TRBD1,TRBV5-1,TRBJ1-4,NA,TGCGCCAGCAGCATACAGGGGCCGCACGCCCCTCCGGGTAATGAAAAACTGTTTTTT,CASSIQGPHAPPGNEKLFF
TRBD1,TRBV25-1,TRBJ1-6,NA,TGTGCCAGCACCAGGGACAGGGATAATTCACCCCTCCACTTT,CASTRDRDNSPLHF
NA,TRBV5-1,TRBJ1-2,NA,TGCGCCAGCAGCTTGGACCGGGACTATGGCTACACCTTC,CASSLDRDYGYTF
NA,TRBV11-2,TRBJ2-1,NA,TGTGCCAGCAGCTCGCAGGTAATCAATGAGCAGTTCTTC,CASSSQVINEQFF
TRBD2,TRBV18,TRBJ2-7,NA,TGTGCCAGCTCCAAACCCCAGGGTGGGGAGGGCGAGCAGTACTTC,CASSKPQGGEGEQYF
TRBD1,TRBV5-1,TRBJ1-5,few,TGCGCCAGCAGCTTGGAAGGGGGCGCTTTCCCCCAGCATTTT,CASSLEGGAFPQHF
TRBD1,TRBV7-3,TRBJ1-6,NA,TGTGCCAGCAGCACGGACAGGGTTTCACCCCTCCACTTT,CASSTDRVSPLHF
TRBD2,TRBV27,TRBJ2-7,NA,TGTGCCAGCAGTTCCGGGGGGACTAGCGCCAACGAGCAGTACTTC,CASSSGGTSANEQYF
TRBD1,TRBV5-6,TRBJ1-1,NA,TGTGCCAGCAGCTTAGGGACAGGGGGCTTCATGAACACTGAAGCTTTCTTT,CASSLGTGGFMNTEAFF